This T cell receptor beta chain was profiled in a study of shared clonotypes between healthy human individuals. Germline V gene data show CDR1 as SEHNR and CDR2 as FQNEAQ (reference sequence). V lost 2 bases to trimming and J lost 2 bases; unmatched junction nucleotides: 7. CDR3 length: 17 amino acids. The assay used deep level. The method was immunoSEQ multiplex PCR; TCRdb's version includes in-frame clones alone and lacks a portion of them. The sample shows 2 million to 2.5 million clones, 90% to 95% of them seen only once. The sample taken for sequencing was naive CD4+ T cells sorted from blood. Regarding subset: CD45RA+ positively selected. This rearrangement joins TRBV7-9 to TRBJ1-1; 11 nucleotides agree with TRBD1. This TCR was recovered from a man aged 18 to 29 in good health. As DNA, the CDR3 is TGTGCCAGCAGCTTATGGACAGGGGGCAACCGCAACACTGAAGCTTTCTTT. Protein product: CASSLWTGGNRNTEAFF.